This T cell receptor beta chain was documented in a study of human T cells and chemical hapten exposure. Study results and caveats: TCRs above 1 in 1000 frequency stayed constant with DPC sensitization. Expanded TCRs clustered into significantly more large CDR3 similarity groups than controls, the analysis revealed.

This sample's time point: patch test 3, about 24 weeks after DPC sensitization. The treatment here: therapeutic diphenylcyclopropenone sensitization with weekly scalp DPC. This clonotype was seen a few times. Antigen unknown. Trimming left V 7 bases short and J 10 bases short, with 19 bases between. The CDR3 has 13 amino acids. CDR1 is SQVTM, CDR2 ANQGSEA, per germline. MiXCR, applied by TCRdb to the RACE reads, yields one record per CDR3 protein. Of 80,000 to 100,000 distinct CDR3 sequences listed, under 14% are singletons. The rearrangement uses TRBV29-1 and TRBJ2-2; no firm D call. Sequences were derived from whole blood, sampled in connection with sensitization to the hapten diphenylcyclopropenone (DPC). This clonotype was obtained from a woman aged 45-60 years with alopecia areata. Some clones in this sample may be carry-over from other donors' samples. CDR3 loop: CSGVPVPPAELFF. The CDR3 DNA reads TGCAGCGGGGTTCCCGTCCCCCCCGCGGAGCTGTTTTTT.